Below are 10 T cell receptor beta chains sequenced from a single sample in a study of prognosis after radiotherapy for stage I lung cancer. Using two-round multiplex PCR, the authors amplified TCR beta CDR3 from genomic DNA. Every TRBV and TRBJ gene had its own specific primer in first-round PCR. One entry per CDR3 protein results from TCRdb running MiXCR on the multiplex PCR reads. The profile covers 11,000 to 15,000 distinct CDR3 sequences, with 50% to 70% appearing a single time and 26% taken by the ten largest. The sample was PBMCs, taken before or after stereotactic body radiation therapy (not recorded which). These receptors originate from a donor aged 50 or older with non-small cell lung cancer.

Comments on this clonotype: The germline gene is not matched at one end of the junction; a read error may be the cause. The chain employs TRBV2 and TRBJ1-5; the match to TRBD1 covers 9 bases. Germline lookup yields CDR1 SNHLY and CDR2 FYNNEI. CDR3 length: 15 amino acids. Here the CDR3 DNA reads TGTGCCAACAGAAGACAGGGGGATGGCAATCAGCACCAGCATTTT. It translates to CANRRQGDGNQHQHF.

On this clonotype: One end of the junction varies from germline; a read error may be responsible. The chain combines TRBV7-2 with TRBJ2-1, with TRBD1 identical over 8 bases. CDR3 length: 14 amino acids. From germline, CDR1 is SGHTA and CDR2 FQGNSA. The CDR3 nucleotides read TGTGCCAGCAGACAGGACAGGGTCGAAAATGAGCAGTTATTC. As protein: CASRQDRVENEQLF.

Note on this clonotype: Its ends do not fully match the called genes, so a read error is possible. The chain recombines TRBV11-1 with TRBJ2-3; D remains ambiguous. The CDR3 totals 12 residues. CDR1 is SGHAT and CDR2 is FQDESV in the germline V gene (reference sequence). CDR3 sequence (DNA): TGTGCCGGCAGCTTCGTGGTTGATACGCAGTATTTT. It translates to CAGSFVVDTQYF.

Relative to its sample, this clonotype is medium-sized (0.01 to 0.1%). The CDR3 reads CSARLAVYEQYF. In DNA form, the CDR3 reads TGCAGTGCTAGACTAGCGGTCTACGAGCAGTACTTC. J is TRBJ2-7 and V is TRBV20-1, with TRBD2 matching over 7 bases. Germline loops: CDR1 DFQATT, CDR2 SNEGSKA (reference sequence). The junction had 1 base not matched to a gene; V was cut back by 2 bases and J by 3 bases. The CDR3 is made up of 12 amino acids.

In its sample, this clonotype was seen many times. This rearrangement joins TRBV6-2 or TRBV6-3 to TRBJ2-6; maybe TRBD1 (6 bases). Trimming pared 6 bases from V and 2 bases from J, leaving 11 bases between. Germline V gene sequence: CDR1 MNHEY, CDR2 SVGEGT. This CDR3 is built from 15 residues. The chain's CDR3 is CASRHTGTGANVLTF. CDR3 DNA: TGTGCCAGCAGACATACAGGGACTGGGGCCAACGTCCTGACTTTC.

This clonotype was recorded many times. The chain is built from TRBV19 and TRBJ1-5; maybe TRBD1 (5 bases). The CDR3 loop spans 16 amino acids. The germline gives CDR1 LNHDA, CDR2 SQIVND (reference sequence). Trimming left V 3 bases short and J 0 bases short, with 12 bases between. CDR3 in DNA: TGTGCCAGTAGTATCCCCGGGACGGATAGCAATCAGCCCCAGCATTTT. This translates into CASSIPGTDSNQPQHF. The variable domain in full, with the rest retrieved from reference TRBV19 and TRBJ1-5, is DGGITQSPKYLFRKEGQNVTLSCEQNLNHDAMYWYRQDPGQGLRLIYYSQIVNDFQKGDIAEGYSVSREKKESFPLTVTSAQKNPTAFYLCASSIPGTDSNQPQHFGDGTRLSIL.

CDR3 protein: CASSPILVQVGTDTQYF. DNA of the CDR3: TGTGCCAGCAGTCCCATATTGGTACAGGTGGGCACAGATACGCAGTATTTT. The V gene is TRBV28, the J gene TRBJ2-3, with a possible D match to TRBD1 (5 bases). CDR3 size: 17 residues. CDR1 is MDHEN and CDR2 is SYDVKM in the germline V gene. V lost 5 bases to trimming and J lost 1 base, with 19 bases between them.

The chain combines TRBV12-3 or TRBV12-4 with TRBJ1-2; D may be TRBD1 (5 bases). V was pared by 7 bases and J by 8 bases, with 20 bases between. This CDR3 region has 14 residues. CDR3 residues: CASITGLREGGYTF. In DNA form, the CDR3 reads TGTGCCAGCATCACGGGACTCAGGGAGGGAGGCTACACCTTC.

As regards this clonotype: A much larger clone is a single base away; this may be a read error. The CDR3 spells CASSAGTGHNEKLFF. The CDR3 region has the DNA TGTGCCAGCAGTGCGGGGACAGGGCATAATGAAAAACTGTTTTTT. This rearrangement joins TRBV6-2 or TRBV6-3 to TRBJ1-4; 9 positions match TRBD1. The germline V gene has CDR1 MNHEY and CDR2 SVGEGT. This CDR3 contains 15 residues. The V and J ends lost 5 bases and 4 bases, in that order; junction bases with no gene match: 5.

This clonotype was counted once. The rearrangement links TRBV6-1 to TRBJ2-1; 9 bases agree with TRBD1. The V gene's germline CDR1 is MNHNS and CDR2 SASEGT. The CDR3 is 12 residues long. The ends lost 7 bases at V and 15 bases at J; junction bases unmatched: 10. The CDR3 DNA follows: TGTGCCAGCAAGACGGACAGGGGAGGGCTGTTCTTC. It yields the protein CASKTDRGGLFF.